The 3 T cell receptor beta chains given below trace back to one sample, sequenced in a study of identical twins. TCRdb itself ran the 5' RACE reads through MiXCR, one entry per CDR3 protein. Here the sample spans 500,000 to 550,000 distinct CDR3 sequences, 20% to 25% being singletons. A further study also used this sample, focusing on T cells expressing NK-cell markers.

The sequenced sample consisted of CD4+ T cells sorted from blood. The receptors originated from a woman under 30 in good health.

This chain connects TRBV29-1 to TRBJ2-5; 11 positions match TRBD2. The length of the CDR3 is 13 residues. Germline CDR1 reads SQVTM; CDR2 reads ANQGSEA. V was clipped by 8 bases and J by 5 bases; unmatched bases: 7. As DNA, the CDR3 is TGCAGCTCTAGGACTAGCGGGTGGGAGACCCAGTACTTC. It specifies CSSRTSGWETQYF.

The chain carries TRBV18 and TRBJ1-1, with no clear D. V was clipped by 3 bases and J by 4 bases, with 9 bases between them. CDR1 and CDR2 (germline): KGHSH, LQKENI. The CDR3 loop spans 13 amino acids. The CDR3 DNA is TGTGCCAGCTCACCTTCGTACGGCACTGAAGCTTTCTTT. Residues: CASSPSYGTEAFF.

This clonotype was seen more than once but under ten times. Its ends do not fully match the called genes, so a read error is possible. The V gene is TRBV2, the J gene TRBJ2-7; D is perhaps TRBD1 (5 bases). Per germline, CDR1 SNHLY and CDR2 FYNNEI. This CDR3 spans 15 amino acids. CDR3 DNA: TGTGCCAGCAGTGAAGAACCCCCTCCTTACAGGCTCACGCACTTC. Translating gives CASSEEPPPYRLTHF.